The clone carrying this TCR beta chain was counted many times. What it binds is unknown. Molecular barcoding with unique molecular identifiers was used for the TCRbeta library. MiXCR, applied by TCRdb to the PCR reads, yields one record per CDR3 protein. The table lists around 440,000 distinct CDR3 sequences, more than 9% of them singletons. The V end was cut by 6 bases, the J end by 0 bases, with 8 bases between. The CDR3 totals 13 residues. Germline CDR1 and CDR2: MNHEY and SMNVEV (reference sequence). The sample originates from a study of T-cell reconstitution after alpha-beta-depleted transplantation in children. General study points: Two months or so post-transplant, alpha-beta T cells reportedly derived from several hundred expanded graft clones.

The specimen comprised PBMCs, sampled before TCRalphabeta/CD19-depleted stem cell transplant. The receptor's source is a child under 10 years old with inherited bone marrow failure, due to receive a stem cell transplant. This rearrangement joins TRBV27 to TRBJ1-1; no definite D call. The CDR3 DNA reads as TGTGCCAGCAGCGGCAGAATGAACACTGAAGCTTTCTTT. Protein: CASSGRMNTEAFF.